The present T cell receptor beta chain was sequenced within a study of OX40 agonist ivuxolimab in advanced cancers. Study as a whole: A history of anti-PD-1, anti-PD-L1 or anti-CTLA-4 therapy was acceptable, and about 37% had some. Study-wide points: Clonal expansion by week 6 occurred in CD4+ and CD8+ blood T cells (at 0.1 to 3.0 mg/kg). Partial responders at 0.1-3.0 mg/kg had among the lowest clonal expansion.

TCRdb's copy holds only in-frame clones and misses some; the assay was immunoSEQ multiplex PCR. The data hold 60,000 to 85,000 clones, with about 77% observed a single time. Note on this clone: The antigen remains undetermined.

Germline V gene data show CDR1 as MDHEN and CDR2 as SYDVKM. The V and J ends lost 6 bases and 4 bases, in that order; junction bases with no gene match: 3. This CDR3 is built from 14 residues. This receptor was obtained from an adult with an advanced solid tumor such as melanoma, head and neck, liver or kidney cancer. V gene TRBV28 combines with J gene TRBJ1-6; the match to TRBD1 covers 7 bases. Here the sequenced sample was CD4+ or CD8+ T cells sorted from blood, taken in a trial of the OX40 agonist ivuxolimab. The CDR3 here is CASRTGQYNSPLHF. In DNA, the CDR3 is TGTGCCAGCAGGACAGGGCAGTATAATTCACCCCTCCACTTT.